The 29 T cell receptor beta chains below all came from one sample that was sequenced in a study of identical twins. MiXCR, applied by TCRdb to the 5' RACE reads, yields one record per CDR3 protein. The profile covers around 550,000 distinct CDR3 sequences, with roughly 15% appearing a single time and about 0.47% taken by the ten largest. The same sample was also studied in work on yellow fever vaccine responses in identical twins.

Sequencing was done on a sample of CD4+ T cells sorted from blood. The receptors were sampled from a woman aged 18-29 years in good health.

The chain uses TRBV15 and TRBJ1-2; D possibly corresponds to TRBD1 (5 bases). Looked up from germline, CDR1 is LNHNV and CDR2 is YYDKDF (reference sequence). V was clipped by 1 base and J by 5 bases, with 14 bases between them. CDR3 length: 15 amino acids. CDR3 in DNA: TGTGCCACCAGCAGAGGGCTGGGCAGGGAGTATGGCTACACCTTC. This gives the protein CATSRGLGREYGYTF.

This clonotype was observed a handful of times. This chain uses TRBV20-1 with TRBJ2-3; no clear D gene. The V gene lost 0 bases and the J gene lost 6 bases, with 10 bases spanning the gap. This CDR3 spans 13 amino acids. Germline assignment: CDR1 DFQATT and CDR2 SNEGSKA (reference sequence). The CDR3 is CSARDPPADTQYF. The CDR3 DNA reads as TGCAGTGCTAGAGATCCCCCGGCGGATACGCAGTATTTT.

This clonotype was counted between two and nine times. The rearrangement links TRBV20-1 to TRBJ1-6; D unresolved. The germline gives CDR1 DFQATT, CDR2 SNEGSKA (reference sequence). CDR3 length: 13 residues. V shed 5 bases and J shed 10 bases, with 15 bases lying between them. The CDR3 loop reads CSAPGRVESPLHF. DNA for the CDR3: TGCAGTGCTCCGGGGAGGGTAGAGTCACCCCTCCACTTT.

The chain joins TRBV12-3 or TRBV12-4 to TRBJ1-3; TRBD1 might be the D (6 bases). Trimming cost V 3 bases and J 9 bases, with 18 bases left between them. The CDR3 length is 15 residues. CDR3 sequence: CASSLIGDIRSTIYF. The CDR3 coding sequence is TGTGCCAGCAGTTTGATAGGGGACATTCGCAGCACCATATATTTT.

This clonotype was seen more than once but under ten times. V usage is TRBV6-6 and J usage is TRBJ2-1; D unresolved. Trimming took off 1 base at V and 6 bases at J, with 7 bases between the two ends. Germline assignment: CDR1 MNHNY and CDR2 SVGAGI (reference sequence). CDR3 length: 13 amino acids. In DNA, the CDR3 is TGTGCCAGCAGTTACTTCCCCAGCAATGAGCAGTTCTTC. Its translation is CASSYFPSNEQFF.

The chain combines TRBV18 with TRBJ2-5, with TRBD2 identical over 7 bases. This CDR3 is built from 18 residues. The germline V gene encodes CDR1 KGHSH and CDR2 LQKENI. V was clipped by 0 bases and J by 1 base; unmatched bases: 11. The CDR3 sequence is CASSPPLKGLSTQETQYF. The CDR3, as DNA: TGTGCCAGCTCACCACCGCTCAAGGGACTATCTACCCAAGAGACCCAGTACTTC.

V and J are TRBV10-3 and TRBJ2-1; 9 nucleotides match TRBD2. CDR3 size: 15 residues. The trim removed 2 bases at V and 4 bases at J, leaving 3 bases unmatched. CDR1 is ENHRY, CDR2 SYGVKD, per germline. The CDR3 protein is CAISEASGVYNEQFF. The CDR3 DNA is TGTGCCATCAGTGAGGCTAGCGGGGTTTACAATGAGCAGTTCTTC.

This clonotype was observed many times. The CDR3 DNA reads TGCGCCAGCAGCTTAGGGATTTCTAGCACTGAAGCTTTCTTT. It specifies CASSLGISSTEAFF. This sequence joins TRBV5-1 and TRBJ1-1, with D uncertain. This CDR3 spans 14 amino acids. The V end was cut by 2 bases, the J end by 4 bases, with 12 bases between. Germline V CDR1 and CDR2: SGHRS, YFSETQ.

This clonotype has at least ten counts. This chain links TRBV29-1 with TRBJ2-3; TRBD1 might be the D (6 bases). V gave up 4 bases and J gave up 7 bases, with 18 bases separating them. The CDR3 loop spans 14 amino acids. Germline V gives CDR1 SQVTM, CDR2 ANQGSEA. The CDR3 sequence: CSVGGGPGINTQYF. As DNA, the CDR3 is TGCAGCGTTGGAGGGGGACCCGGTATAAATACGCAGTATTTT.

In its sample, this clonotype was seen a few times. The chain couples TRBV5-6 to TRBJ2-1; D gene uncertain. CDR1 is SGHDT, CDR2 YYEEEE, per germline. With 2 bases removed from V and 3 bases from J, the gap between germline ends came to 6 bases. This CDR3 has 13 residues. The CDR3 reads CASSFRYYNEQFF. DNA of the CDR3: TGTGCCAGCAGCTTCAGGTACTACAATGAGCAGTTCTTC.

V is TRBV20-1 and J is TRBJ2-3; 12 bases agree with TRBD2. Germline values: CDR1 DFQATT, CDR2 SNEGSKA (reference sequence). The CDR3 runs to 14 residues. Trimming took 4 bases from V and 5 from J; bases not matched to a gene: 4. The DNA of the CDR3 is TGCAGTGCTATCCGGACTAGCGGGGTAGATACGCAGTATTTT. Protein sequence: CSAIRTSGVDTQYF.

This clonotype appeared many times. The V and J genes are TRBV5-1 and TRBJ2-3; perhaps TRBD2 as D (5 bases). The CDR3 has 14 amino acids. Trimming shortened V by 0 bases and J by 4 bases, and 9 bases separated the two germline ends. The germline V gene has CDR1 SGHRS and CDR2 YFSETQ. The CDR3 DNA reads TGCGCCAGCAGCTTGGGAACTAGATCAGATACGCAGTATTTT. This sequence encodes CASSLGTRSDTQYF.

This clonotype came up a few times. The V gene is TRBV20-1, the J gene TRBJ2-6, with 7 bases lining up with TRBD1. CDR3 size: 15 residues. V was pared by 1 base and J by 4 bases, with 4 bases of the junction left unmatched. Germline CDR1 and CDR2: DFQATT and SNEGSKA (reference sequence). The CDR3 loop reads CSARATGVGANVLTF. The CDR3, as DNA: TGCAGTGCTAGAGCTACAGGGGTAGGGGCCAACGTCCTGACTTTC.

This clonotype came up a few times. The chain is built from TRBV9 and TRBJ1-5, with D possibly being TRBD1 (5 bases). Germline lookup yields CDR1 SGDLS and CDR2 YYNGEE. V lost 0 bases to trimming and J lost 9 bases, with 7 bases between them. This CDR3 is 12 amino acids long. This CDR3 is CASSVGGGPQHF. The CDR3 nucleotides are TGTGCCAGCAGCGTAGGGGGGGGGCCCCAGCATTTT. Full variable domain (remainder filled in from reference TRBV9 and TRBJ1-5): DSGVTQTPKHLITATGQRVTLRCSPRSGDLSVYWYQQSLDQGLQFLIQYYNGEERAKGNILERFSAQQFPDLHSELNLSSLELGDSALYFCASSVGGGPQHFGDGTRLSIL.

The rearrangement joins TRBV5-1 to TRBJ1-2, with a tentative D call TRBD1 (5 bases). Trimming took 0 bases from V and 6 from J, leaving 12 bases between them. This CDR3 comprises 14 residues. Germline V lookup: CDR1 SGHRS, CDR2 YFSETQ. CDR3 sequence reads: CASSLVGREHGYTF. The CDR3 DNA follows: TGCGCCAGCAGCTTGGTTGGCAGGGAGCATGGCTACACCTTC. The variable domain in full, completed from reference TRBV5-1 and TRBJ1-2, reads KAGVTQTPRYLIKTRGQQVTLSCSPISGHRSVSWYQQTPGQGLQFLFEYFSETQRNKGNFPGRFSGRQFSNSRSEMNVSTLELGDSALYLCASSLVGREHGYTFGSGTRLTVV.

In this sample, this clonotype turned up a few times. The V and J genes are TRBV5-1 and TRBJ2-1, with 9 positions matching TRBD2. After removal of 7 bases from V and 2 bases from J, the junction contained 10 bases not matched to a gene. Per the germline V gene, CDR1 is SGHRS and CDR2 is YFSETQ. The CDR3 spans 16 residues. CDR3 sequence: CASAPAVAGAYNEQFF. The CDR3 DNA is TGCGCCAGCGCCCCTGCCGTAGCGGGGGCCTACAATGAGCAGTTCTTC.

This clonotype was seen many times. This chain's CDR3 is CAIQDRVHTGELFF. CDR3 DNA sequence: TGTGCCATCCAGGACAGGGTCCACACCGGGGAGCTGTTTTTT. The chain joins TRBV6-2 or TRBV6-3 to TRBJ2-2, with 8 bases fitting TRBD1. J lost 3 bases, V lost 10 bases, and 7 bases had no gene match. CDR3 length equals 14 residues. The germline CDR1 and CDR2 sequences are MNHEY and SVGEGT.

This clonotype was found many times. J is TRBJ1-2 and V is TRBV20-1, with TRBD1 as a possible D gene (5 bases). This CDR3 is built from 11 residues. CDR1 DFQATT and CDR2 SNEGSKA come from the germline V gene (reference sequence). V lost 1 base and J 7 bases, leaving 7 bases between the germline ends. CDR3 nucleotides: TGCAGTGCTAGAGCCAGGGCTGGCTACACCTTC. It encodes CSARARAGYTF.

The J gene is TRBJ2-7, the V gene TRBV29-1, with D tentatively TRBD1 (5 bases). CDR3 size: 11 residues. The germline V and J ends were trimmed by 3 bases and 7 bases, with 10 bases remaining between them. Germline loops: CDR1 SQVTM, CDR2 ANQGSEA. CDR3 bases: TGCAGCGTTGACGACAGAGATGAGCAGTACGTC. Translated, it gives CSVDDRDEQYV.

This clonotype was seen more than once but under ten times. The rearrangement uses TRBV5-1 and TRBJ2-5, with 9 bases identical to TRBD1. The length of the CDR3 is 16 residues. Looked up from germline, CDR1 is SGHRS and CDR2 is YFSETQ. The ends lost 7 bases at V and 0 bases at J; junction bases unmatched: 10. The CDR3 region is CASFSGTGSYQETQYF. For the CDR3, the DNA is TGCGCCAGCTTCAGCGGGACAGGGTCTTACCAAGAGACCCAGTACTTC. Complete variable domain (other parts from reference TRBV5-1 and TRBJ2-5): KAGVTQTPRYLIKTRGQQVTLSCSPISGHRSVSWYQQTPGQGLQFLFEYFSETQRNKGNFPGRFSGRQFSNSRSEMNVSTLELGDSALYLCASFSGTGSYQETQYFGPGTRLLVL.

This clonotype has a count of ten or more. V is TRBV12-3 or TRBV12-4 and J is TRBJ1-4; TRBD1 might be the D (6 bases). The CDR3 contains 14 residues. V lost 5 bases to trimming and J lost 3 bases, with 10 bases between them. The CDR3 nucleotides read TGTGCCAGCAGTCGACAGGCTTCTAATGAAAAACTGTTTTTT. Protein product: CASSRQASNEKLFF.

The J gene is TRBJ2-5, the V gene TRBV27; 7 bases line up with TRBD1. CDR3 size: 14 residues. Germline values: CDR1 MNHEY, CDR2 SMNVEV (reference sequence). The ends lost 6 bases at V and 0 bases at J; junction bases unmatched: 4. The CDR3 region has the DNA TGTGCCAGCAGAGGACAGGCCAACCAAGAGACCCAGTACTTC. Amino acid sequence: CASRGQANQETQYF.

The DNA of the CDR3 is TGCAGTGCTAGAGGAGACCAGGGCTTGCACGAGCAGTACTTC. Protein sequence: CSARGDQGLHEQYF. This sequence joins TRBV20-1 and TRBJ2-7; a possible D gene is TRBD1 (5 bases). Germline CDR1 and CDR2: DFQATT and SNEGSKA (reference sequence). The CDR3 totals 14 residues. The V end was cut by 1 base, the J end by 5 bases, with 15 bases between.

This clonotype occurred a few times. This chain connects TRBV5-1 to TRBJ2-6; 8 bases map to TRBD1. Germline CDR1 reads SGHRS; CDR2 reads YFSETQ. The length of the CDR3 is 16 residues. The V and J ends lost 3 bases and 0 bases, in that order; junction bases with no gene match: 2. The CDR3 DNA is TGCGCCAGCAGCTCTACAGGGGGCTCTGGGGCCAACGTCCTGACTTTC. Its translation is CASSSTGGSGANVLTF.

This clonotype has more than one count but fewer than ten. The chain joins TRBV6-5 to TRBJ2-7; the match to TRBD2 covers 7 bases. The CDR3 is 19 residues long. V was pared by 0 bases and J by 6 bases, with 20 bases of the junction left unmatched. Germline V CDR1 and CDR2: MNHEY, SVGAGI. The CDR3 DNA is TGTGCCAGCAGTTACTCGGGTTATGGGGGAGGGCCGGTACTACTCGAGCAGTACTTC. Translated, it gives CASSYSGYGGGPVLLEQYF.

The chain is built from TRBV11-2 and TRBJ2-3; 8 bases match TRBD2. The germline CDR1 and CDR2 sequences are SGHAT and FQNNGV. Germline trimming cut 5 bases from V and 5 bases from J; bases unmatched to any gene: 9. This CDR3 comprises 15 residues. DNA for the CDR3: TGTGCCAGCAGCCGCCAGCGGGAGCCCAGAGATACGCAGTATTTT. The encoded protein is CASSRQREPRDTQYF.

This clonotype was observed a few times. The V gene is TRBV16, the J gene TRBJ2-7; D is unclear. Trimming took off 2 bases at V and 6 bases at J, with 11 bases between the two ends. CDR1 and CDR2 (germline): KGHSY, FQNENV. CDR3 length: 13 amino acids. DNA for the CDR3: TGTGCCAGCAGCCAACAACAGAGTGGCGAGCAGTACGTC. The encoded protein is CASSQQQSGEQYV.

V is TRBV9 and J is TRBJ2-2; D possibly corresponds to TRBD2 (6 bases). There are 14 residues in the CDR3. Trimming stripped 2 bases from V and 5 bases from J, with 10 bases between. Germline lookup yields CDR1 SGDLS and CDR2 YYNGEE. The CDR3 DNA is TGTGCCAGCAGCGTGATAGCGGAAACCGGGGAGCTGTTTTTT. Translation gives CASSVIAETGELFF.

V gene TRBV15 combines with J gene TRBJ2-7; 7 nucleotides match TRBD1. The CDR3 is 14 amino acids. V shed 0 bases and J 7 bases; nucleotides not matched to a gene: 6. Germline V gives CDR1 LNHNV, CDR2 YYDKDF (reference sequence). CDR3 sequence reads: CATSRDPIQGEQYF. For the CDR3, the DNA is TGTGCCACCAGCAGAGATCCCATACAGGGGGAGCAGTACTTC.